These T cell receptor beta chains were read from a single sample in a study of molecular identifiers for immune sequencing clone quantification. MiXCR was run by TCRdb on the PCR reads, yielding one entry per CDR3 protein. The sample records approximately 550,000 distinct CDR3 sequences, over 20% being singletons. The sample consisted of naive CD8+ T cells from blood, with Jurkat cell RNA spiked in. The receptor set was obtained from a human donor in good health. Some libraries in this study had Jurkat cell RNA spiked in. Each CDR3 is given with its conserved first and last residue. Each record gives: clone size, V gene, D gene, J gene, CDR3 DNA, CDR3 protein. A D gene is named only where the DNA matches it firmly. A clone size is listed for some rows: how often the clone was seen (once, few, many), or a class if it is expanded.

abundance: few; v_gene: TRBV14; d_gene: .; j_gene: TRBJ2-5; CDR3nt: TGTGCCAGCAGCCCACTATTCCTAGAGACCCAGTACTTC; CDR3aa: CASSPLFLETQYF
abundance: many; v_gene: TRBV6-5; d_gene: TRBD1; j_gene: TRBJ1-1; CDR3nt: TGTGCCAGCAGTCAACCGGGACAGGGGAACACTGAAGCTTTCTTT; CDR3aa: CASSQPGQGNTEAFF
abundance: .; v_gene: TRBV6-2/TRBV6-3; d_gene: .; j_gene: TRBJ2-7; CDR3nt: TGTGCCAGCAGTTACTCTCTTCAGGGAAACTACGAGCAGTACTTC; CDR3aa: CASSYSLQGNYEQYF
abundance: .; v_gene: TRBV27; d_gene: .; j_gene: TRBJ2-3; CDR3nt: TGTGCCAGCAGTTCAGGGTTGGGCAATCAGCCCCAGTATTTT; CDR3aa: CASSSGLGNQPQYF
abundance: .; v_gene: TRBV20-1; d_gene: TRBD2; j_gene: TRBJ2-3; CDR3nt: TGCAGTGCTAGAGATCTTGTTGCGAGCGGGATAAGGACAGATACGCAGTATTTT; CDR3aa: CSARDLVASGIRTDTQYF
abundance: few; v_gene: TRBV19; d_gene: .; j_gene: TRBJ2-5; CDR3nt: TGTGCCAGTAGTCAGTGGGGGTGGTCAGCCCAAGAGACCCAGTACTTC; CDR3aa: CASSQWGWSAQETQYF
abundance: .; v_gene: TRBV6-5; d_gene: .; j_gene: TRBJ2-5; CDR3nt: TGTGCCAGCAGTCTAGGGGGGTGGGAGACCCAGTACTTC; CDR3aa: CASSLGGWETQYF
abundance: few; v_gene: TRBV19; d_gene: TRBD1; j_gene: TRBJ2-7; CDR3nt: TGTGCCAGTAGTATAGCAGGGGGCATGAACGAGCAGTACTTC; CDR3aa: CASSIAGGMNEQYF
abundance: few; v_gene: TRBV19; d_gene: TRBD2; j_gene: TRBJ2-3; CDR3nt: TGTGCCAGTAGTAGACTTTTTCTAGCGGGGGGCACAGATACGCAGTATTTT; CDR3aa: CASSRLFLAGGTDTQYF
abundance: many; v_gene: TRBV13; d_gene: .; j_gene: TRBJ1-4; CDR3nt: TGTGCCAGCAGCTTCTCTGCAACTAATGAAAAACTGTTTTTT; CDR3aa: CASSFSATNEKLFF
abundance: many; v_gene: TRBV6-5; d_gene: TRBD1; j_gene: TRBJ2-4; CDR3nt: TGTGCCAGCAGCGGACAGGGGGCGGACATTCAGTACTTC; CDR3aa: CASSGQGADIQYF
abundance: .; v_gene: TRBV12-3/TRBV12-4; d_gene: TRBD1; j_gene: TRBJ2-6; CDR3nt: TGTGCCAGCAGCGGGACAGCCGGGGCCAACGTCCTGACTTTC; CDR3aa: CASSGTAGANVLTF
abundance: many; v_gene: TRBV7-9; d_gene: TRBD2; j_gene: TRBJ2-3; CDR3nt: TGTGCCAGCAGCCAAATAGCGGGAGAGAGTGCAGATACGCAGTATTTT; CDR3aa: CASSQIAGESADTQYF
abundance: many; v_gene: TRBV27; d_gene: .; j_gene: TRBJ2-6; CDR3nt: TGTGCCAGCAGTTTCGGGTCTCCCTCTGGGGCCAACGTCCTGACTTTC; CDR3aa: CASSFGSPSGANVLTF
abundance: many; v_gene: TRBV4-1; d_gene: TRBD2; j_gene: TRBJ2-7; CDR3nt: TGCGCCAGCAGCCAAAGCAGCGGGGGGGCATACGAGCAGTACTTC; CDR3aa: CASSQSSGGAYEQYF
abundance: few; v_gene: TRBV4-3; d_gene: .; j_gene: TRBJ2-3; CDR3nt: TGCGCCAGCAGCCAAGATGAGGGTTCTCCGGGAGACACAGATACGCAGTATTTT; CDR3aa: CASSQDEGSPGDTDTQYF
abundance: .; v_gene: TRBV11-3; d_gene: TRBD2; j_gene: TRBJ2-3; CDR3nt: TGTGCCAGCAGTTCGAGCGGGGACCACACAGATACGCAGTATTTT; CDR3aa: CASSSSGDHTDTQYF
abundance: many; v_gene: TRBV9; d_gene: .; j_gene: TRBJ2-7; CDR3nt: TGTGCCAGCAGCCCCGGGTCTTCGGGGTACGAGCAGTACTTC; CDR3aa: CASSPGSSGYEQYF